The T cell receptor (beta chain) described here comes from a study of CD8 T cells in Susac syndrome. The CDR3 is 15 amino acids. V was pared by 2 bases and J by 0 bases, with 5 bases of the junction left unmatched. CDR1 is DFQATT and CDR2 is SNEGSKA in the germline V gene (reference sequence). TCR beta sequencing was performed on blood CD8+ and CD4+ T cells. An input of 0.5 to 1 ug of RNA was subjected to reverse transcription using random hexamers. Amplification of TCR beta CDR3 was carried out by immunoSEQ multiplex PCR, which covered 54 Vbeta and 13 Jbeta segments. TCRdb ran MiXCR on the immunoSEQ multiplex PCR reads and lists one entry per CDR3 protein. The top ten clones hold approximately 0.12% of a sample with 130,000 or so distinct CDR3 sequences, roughly 95% of them seen once.

The material sequenced was CD4+ T cells from PBMCs. V usage is TRBV20-1 and J usage is TRBJ2-7; TRBD2 aligns across 9 bases. The source of this sequence is a human donor with multiple sclerosis. CDR3 residues: CSARLSGRISYEQYF. The CDR3 region has the DNA TGCAGTGCTAGACTAAGCGGGAGGATCTCCTACGAGCAGTACTTC.